Listed here is a single T cell receptor (beta chain). Its specificity is not known. One entry per CDR3 protein, called by TCRdb with MiXCR from the 5' RACE reads. The top ten clones hold about 31% of a sample with roughly 70,000 distinct CDR3 sequences, 15% to 20% of them seen once. These data belong to a study of T-cell memory formation after mild COVID-19. Study at large: For the most part, TCR clusters were specific to one donor. Overall study findings and caveats: Whether day 37 second-wave clones are SARS-CoV-2-specific was not confirmed. Balance between CD4 and CD8 was seen in clones contracting day 15 to 85, and a CD4+ lean was seen in later expanders. Shrinking CD4+ clones were chiefly CM and EM; CD8+ ones were chiefly EMRA.

Germline CDR1 reads LGHNA; CDR2 reads YNFKEQ. The V and J ends lost 3 bases and 8 bases respectively, with 7 bases between them. The CDR3 runs to 11 residues. What was sequenced was PBMCs or a T cell subset sorted from them (not recorded which). The chain recombines TRBV4-2 with TRBJ1-1; possibly TRBD1 for D (6 bases). The sequence derives from an adult woman who had mild COVID-19 (a few samples of this study predate the infection). Cell type and time point are not known. The CDR3 spells CASSQGGEAFF. In nucleotides, the CDR3 is TGTGCCAGCAGCCAGGGGGGCGAAGCTTTCTTT.